This TCR beta chain came from a study of naive and memory T cell subsets. This clonotype was detected only a few times. The antigen remains unidentified. Trimming took 7 bases from V and 2 from J; bases not matched to a gene: 8. CDR3 size: 14 residues. Per the germline V gene, CDR1 is SQVTM and CDR2 is ANQGSEA. Both TRBC1 and TRBC2 were covered by a beta constant-region primer of two equimolar oligonucleotides. Nested alpha and beta constant-region primers with the SP2 primer drove four PCR rounds on ligated cDNA. An oligonucleotide with the SP2 primer and a 12-nucleotide UMI was ligated to the cDNA 3' end. One entry per CDR3 protein results from TCRdb running MiXCR on the UMI-ligation and nested PCR reads. The sample comprises 15,000 or so distinct CDR3 sequences, 8.7% of which are singletons, and roughly 23% rests with the top ten. General study findings and limits: Expression changes during T cell differentiation may affect RNA-based TCR counts.

Sequential positive selection took CD4 T cells first, then CD8 T cells. Cells stained for CD3, CD4, CD8, CD45RA, CD27 and viability were sorted into four CD45RA/CD27 subsets. This receptor was identified in a human donor in good health. The rearrangement links TRBV29-1 to TRBJ2-7, with 10 bases fitting TRBD1. The specimen was central memory CD8+ T cells from blood. The chain's CDR3 is CSALGDRGAYEQYF. CDR3 DNA: TGCAGCGCCTTGGGGGACAGGGGAGCCTACGAGCAGTACTTC.